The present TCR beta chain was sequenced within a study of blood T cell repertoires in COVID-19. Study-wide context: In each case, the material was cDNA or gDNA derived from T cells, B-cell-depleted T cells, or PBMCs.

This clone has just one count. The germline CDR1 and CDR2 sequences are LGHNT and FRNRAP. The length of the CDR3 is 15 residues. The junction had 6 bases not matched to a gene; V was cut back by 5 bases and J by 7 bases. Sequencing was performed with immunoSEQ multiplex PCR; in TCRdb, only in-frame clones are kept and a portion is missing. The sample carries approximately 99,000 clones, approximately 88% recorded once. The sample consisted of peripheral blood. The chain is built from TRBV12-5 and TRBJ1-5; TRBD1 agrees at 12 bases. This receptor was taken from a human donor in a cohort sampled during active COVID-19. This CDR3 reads CASGAGQGASQPQHF. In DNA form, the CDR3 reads TGTGCTAGTGGTGCGGGACAGGGGGCTTCCCAGCCCCAGCATTTT.